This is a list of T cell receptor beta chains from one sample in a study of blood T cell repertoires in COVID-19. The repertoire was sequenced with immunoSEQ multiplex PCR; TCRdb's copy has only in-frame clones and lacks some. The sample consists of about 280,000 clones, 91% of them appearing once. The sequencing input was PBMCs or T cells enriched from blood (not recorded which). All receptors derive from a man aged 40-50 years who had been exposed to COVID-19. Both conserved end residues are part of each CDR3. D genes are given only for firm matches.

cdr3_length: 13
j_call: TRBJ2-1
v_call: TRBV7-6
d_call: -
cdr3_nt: TGTGCCAGCAGCGAACAGACCTACAATGAGCAGTTCTTC
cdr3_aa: CASSEQTYNEQFF

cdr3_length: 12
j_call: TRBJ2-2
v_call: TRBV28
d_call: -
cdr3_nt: TGTGCCAGCACGGTGGGCGACGGGGAGCTGTTTTTT
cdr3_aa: CASTVGDGELFF

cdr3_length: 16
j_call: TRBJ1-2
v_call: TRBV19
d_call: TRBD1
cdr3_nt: TGTGCCAGTAGTATAGATGCTGCGGACAGGATCTATGGCTACACCTTC
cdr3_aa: CASSIDAADRIYGYTF

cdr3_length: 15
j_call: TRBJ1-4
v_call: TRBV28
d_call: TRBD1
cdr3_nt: TGTGCCAGCAGGGCAGTGACAGGGTATTCTGAAAAACTGTTTTTT
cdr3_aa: CASRAVTGYSEKLFF

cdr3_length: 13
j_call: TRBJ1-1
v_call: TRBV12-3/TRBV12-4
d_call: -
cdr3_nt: TGTGCCAGCAGTTTGTATGTGAACACTGAAGCTTTCTTT
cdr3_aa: CASSLYVNTEAFF

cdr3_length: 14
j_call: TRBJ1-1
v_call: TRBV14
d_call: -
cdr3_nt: TGTGCCAGCAGCCACGGCGGACACAACACTGAAGCTTTCTTT
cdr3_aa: CASSHGGHNTEAFF

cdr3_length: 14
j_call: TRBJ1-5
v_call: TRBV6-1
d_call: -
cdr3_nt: TGTGCCAGCAGTGAAGTGGGAGGTCATCAGCCCCAGCATTTT
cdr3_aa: CASSEVGGHQPQHF

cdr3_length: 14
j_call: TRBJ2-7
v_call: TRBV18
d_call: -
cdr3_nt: TGTGCCAGCTCACCACCGGACAACTCCTACGAGCAGTACTTC
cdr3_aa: CASSPPDNSYEQYF

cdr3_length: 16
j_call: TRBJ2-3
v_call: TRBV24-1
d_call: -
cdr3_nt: TGTGCCACCAGTGATCTCCCTGGGCAGTCCACAGATACGCAGTATTTT
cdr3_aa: CATSDLPGQSTDTQYF

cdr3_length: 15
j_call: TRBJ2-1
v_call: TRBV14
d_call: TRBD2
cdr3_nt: TGTGCCAGCAGCCAAAGCGGGGGCTCCTACAATGAGCAGTTCTTC
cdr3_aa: CASSQSGGSYNEQFF

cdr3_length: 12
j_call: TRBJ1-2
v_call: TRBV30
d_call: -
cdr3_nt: TGTGCCTGGAGTTCCAGGCTAAGTGGCTACACCTTC
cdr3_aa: CAWSSRLSGYTF

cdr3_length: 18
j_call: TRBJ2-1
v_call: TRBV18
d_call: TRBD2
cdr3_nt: TGTGCCAGCTCACCAGTGGCGCTAGCGGGAACCTCCTACAATGAGCAGTTCTTC
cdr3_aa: CASSPVALAGTSYNEQFF

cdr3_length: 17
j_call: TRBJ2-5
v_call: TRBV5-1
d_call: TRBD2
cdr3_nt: TGCGCCAGCAGCCGAGTCGGGGCGGGAGTAGCCCAAGAGACCCAGTACTTC
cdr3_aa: CASSRVGAGVAQETQYF

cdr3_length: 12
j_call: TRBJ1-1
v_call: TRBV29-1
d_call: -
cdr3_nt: TGCAGCTTTTTAGTATTGAACACTGAAGCTTTCTTT
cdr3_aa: CSFLVLNTEAFF

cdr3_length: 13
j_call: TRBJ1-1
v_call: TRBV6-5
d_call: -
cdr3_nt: TGTGCCAGCAGTTATTACAGGGACACTGAAGCTTTCTTT
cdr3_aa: CASSYYRDTEAFF

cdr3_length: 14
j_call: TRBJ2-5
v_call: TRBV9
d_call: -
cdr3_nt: TGTGCCAGCAGCGTAATCGGGGAGCAAGAGACCCAGTACTTC
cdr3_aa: CASSVIGEQETQYF

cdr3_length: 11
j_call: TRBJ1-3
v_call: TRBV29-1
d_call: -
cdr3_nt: TGCAGCGTCGCCACTCGAAACACCATATATTTT
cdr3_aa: CSVATRNTIYF